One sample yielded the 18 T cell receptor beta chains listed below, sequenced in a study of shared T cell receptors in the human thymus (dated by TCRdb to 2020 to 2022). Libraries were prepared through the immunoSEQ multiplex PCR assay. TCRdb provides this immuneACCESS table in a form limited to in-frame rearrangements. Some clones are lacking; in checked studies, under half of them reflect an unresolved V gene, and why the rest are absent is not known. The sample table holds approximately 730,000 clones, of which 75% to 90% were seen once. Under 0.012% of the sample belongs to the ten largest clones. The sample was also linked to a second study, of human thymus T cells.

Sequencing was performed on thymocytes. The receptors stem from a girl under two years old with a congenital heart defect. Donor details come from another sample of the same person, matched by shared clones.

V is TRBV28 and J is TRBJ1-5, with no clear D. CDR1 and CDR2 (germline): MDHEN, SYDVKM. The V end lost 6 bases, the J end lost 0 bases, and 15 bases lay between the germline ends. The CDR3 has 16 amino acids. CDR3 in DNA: TGTGCCAGCAGCCCCCACTGCAAAGATAGCAATCAGCCCCAGCATTTT. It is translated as CASSPHCKDSNQPQHF. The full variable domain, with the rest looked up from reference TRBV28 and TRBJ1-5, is DVKVTQSSRYLVKRTGEKVFLECVQDMDHENMFWYRQDPGLGLRLIYFSYDVKMKEKGDIPEGYSVSREKKERFSLILESASTNQTSMYLCASSPHCKDSNQPQHFGDGTRLSIL.

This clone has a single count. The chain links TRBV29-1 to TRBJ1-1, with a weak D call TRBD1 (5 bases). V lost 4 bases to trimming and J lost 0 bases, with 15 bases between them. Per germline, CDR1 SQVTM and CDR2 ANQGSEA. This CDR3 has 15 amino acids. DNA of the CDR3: TGCAGCGTTGTGGGACTTTCGATGGTGAACACTGAAGCTTTCTTT. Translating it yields CSVVGLSMVNTEAFF.

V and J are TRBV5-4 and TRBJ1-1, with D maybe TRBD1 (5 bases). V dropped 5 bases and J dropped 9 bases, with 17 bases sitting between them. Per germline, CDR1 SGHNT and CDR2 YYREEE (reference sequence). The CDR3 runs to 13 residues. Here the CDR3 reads CASRSRHAGKAFF. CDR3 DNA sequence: TGTGCCAGCAGATCGAGACACGCAGGGAAAGCTTTCTTT.

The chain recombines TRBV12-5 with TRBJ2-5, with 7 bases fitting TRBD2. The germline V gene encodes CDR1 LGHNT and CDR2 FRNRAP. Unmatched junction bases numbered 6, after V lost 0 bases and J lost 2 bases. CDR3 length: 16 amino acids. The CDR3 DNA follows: TGTGCTAGTGGTTTGGTAGCTAGCGGTAGTCAAGAGACCCAGTACTTC. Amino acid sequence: CASGLVASGSQETQYF.

The CDR3 spells CATSTPPGRANYEQYF. In DNA, the CDR3 is TGTGCCACCAGCACCCCTCCGGGCAGGGCAAACTACGAGCAGTACTTC. The rearrangement uses TRBV15 and TRBJ2-7; D may be TRBD1 (5 bases). The CDR3 has 16 amino acids. Germline values: CDR1 LNHNV, CDR2 YYDKDF (reference sequence). V was cut by 4 bases and J by 3 bases, with 19 bases left in between.

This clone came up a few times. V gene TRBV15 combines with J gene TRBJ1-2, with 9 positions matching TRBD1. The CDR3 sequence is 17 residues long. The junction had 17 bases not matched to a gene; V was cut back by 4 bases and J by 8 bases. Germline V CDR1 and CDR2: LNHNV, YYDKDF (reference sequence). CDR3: CATSMQKSRDRVDGYTF. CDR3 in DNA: TGTGCCACCAGCATGCAGAAGTCCCGGGACAGGGTAGACGGCTACACCTTC.

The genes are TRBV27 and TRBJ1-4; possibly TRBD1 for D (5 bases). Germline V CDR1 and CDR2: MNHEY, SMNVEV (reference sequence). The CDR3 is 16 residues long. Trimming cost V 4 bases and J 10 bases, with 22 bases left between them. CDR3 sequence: CASSSRISQSGGKLFF. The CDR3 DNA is TGTGCCAGCAGTTCTCGTATCTCACAGTCGGGGGGAAAACTGTTTTTT.

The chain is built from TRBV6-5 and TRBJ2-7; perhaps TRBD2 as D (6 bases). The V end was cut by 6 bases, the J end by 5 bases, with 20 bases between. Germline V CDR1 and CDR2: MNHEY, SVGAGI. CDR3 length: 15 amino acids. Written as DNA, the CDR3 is TGTGCCAGCAGATCCAACTCAGGGACTTGGGACGAGCAGTACTTC. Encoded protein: CASRSNSGTWDEQYF.

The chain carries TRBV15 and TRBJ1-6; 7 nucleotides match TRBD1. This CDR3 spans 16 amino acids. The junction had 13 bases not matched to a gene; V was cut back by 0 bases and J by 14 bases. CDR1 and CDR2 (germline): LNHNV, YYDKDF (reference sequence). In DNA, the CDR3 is TGTGCCACCAGCAGAGATTGGGGGACAGCCTACGATTCCCTCCACTTT. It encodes CATSRDWGTAYDSLHF.

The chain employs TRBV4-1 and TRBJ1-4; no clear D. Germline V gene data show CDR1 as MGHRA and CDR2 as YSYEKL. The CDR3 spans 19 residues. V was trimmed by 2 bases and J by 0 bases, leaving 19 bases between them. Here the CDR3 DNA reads TGCGCCAGCAGCCAACGAGAGGCCTTTTTATTAACAACTAATGAAAAACTGTTTTTT. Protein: CASSQREAFLLTTNEKLFF.

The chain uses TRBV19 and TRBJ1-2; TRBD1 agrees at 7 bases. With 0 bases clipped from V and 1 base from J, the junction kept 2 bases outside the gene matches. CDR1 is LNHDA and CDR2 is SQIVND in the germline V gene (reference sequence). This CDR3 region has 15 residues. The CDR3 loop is CASSIDRQGNYGYTF. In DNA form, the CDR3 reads TGTGCCAGTAGTATAGACCGACAGGGTAACTATGGCTACACCTTC.

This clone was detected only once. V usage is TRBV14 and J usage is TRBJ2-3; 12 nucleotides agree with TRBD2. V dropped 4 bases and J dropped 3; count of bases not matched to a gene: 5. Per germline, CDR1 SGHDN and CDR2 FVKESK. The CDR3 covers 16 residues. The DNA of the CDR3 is TGTGCCAGCAGCCCCCGGACTAGCGGGGAGACAGATACGCAGTATTTT. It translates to CASSPRTSGETDTQYF. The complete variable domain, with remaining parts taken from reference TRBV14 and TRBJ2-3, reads EAGVTQFPSHSVIEKGQTVTLRCDPISGHDNLYWYRRVMGKEIKFLLHFVKESKQDESGMPNNRFLAERTGGTYSTLKVQPAELEDSGVYFCASSPRTSGETDTQYFGPGTRLTVL.

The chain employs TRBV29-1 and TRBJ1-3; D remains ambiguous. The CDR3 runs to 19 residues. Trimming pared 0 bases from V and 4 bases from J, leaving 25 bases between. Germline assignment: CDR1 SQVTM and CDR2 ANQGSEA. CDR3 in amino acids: CSVEDGLMDQSPRGNTIYF. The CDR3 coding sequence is TGCAGCGTTGAAGACGGGTTAATGGATCAGTCCCCTAGGGGAAACACCATATATTTT.

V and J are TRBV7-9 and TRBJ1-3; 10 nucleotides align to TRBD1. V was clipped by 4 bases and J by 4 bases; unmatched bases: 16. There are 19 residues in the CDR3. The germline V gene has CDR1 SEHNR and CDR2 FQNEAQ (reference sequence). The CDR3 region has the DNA TGTGCCAGCAGCTCCCCCGGGACAGGGGTATGTAATTCCGGAAACACCATATATTTT. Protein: CASSSPGTGVCNSGNTIYF.

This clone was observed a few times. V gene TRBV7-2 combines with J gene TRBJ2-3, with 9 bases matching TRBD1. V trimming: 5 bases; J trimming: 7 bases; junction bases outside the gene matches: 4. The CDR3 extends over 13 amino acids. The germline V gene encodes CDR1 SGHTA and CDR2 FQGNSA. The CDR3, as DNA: TGTGCCAGCAGCCCTGGGACAGGGCATACGCAGTATTTT. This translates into CASSPGTGHTQYF.

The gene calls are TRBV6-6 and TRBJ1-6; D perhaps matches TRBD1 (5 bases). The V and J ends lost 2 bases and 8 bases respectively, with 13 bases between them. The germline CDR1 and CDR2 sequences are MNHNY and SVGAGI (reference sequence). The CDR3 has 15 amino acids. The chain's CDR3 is CASSYVGDQYSPLHF. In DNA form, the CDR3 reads TGTGCCAGCAGTTACGTAGGGGATCAGTATTCACCCCTCCACTTT.

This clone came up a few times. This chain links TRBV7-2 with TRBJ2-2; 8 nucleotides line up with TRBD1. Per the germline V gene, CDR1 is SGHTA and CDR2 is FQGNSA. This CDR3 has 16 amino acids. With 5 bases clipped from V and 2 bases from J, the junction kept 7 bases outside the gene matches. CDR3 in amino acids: CASSPPDRVNTGELFF. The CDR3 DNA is TGTGCCAGCAGCCCTCCGGACAGGGTAAACACCGGGGAGCTGTTTTTT.

CDR3 nucleotides: TGTGCCAGCAGCTTAGGGCAGGGGAGCACTGAAGCTTTCTTT. Translating it yields CASSLGQGSTEAFF. The gene calls are TRBV7-8 and TRBJ1-1, with D possibly matching TRBD1 (6 bases). From germline, CDR1 is SGHVS and CDR2 FQNEAQ. Trimming took 1 base from V and 4 from J, leaving 10 bases between them. The CDR3 loop spans 14 amino acids.